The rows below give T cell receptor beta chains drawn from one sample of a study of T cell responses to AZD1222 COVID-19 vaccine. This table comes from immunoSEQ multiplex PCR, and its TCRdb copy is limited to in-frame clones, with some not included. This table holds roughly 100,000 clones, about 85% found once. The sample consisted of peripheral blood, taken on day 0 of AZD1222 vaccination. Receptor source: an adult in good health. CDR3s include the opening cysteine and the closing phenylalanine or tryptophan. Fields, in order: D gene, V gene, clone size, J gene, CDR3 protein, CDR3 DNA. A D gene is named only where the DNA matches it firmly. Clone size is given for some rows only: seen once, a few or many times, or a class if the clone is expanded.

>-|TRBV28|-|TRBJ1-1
CASRDWLDEAFF
TGTGCCAGCAGGGACTGGTTGGATGAAGCTTTCTTT
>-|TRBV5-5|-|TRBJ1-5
CASSLGSGSSNQPQHF
TGTGCCAGCAGCTTGGGATCCGGGAGTAGTAATCAGCCCCAGCATTTT
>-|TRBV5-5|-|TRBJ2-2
CASTTPFGRTGELFF
TGTGCCAGCACTACCCCGTTCGGGCGGACCGGGGAGCTGTTTTTT
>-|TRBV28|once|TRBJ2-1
CASRPGRAIFEQFF
TGTGCCAGCAGACCGGGTAGGGCTATTTTCGAGCAGTTCTTC
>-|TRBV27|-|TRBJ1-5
CASSLTAQGAQPQHF
TGTGCCAGCAGTTTGACCGCCCAAGGGGCTCAGCCCCAGCATTTT
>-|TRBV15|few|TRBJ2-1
CATSGEKSSYNEQFF
TGTGCCACCAGCGGAGAAAAAAGCTCCTACAATGAGCAGTTCTTC
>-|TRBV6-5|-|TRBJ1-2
CASSYSGQSGGYTF
TGTGCCAGCAGTTACTCAGGGCAGAGCGGTGGCTACACCTTC
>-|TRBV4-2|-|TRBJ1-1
CASSQGFGGEAFF
TGTGCCAGCAGCCAGGGGTTTGGGGGTGAAGCTTTCTTT
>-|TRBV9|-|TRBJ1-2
CASSVGGANYGYTF
TGTGCCAGCAGCGTAGGAGGGGCCAACTATGGCTACACCTTC
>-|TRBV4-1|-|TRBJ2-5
CASSQVGGMETQYF
TGCGCCAGCAGCCAAGTAGGGGGGATGGAGACCCAGTACTTC
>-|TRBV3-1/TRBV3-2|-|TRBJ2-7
CASSLGGTAYF
TGTGCCAGCAGCCTTGGGGGGACCGCGTACTTC
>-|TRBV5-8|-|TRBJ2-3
CASSPWRAAGNTQYF
TGTGCCAGCAGCCCTTGGCGCGCGGCAGGGAATACGCAGTATTTT
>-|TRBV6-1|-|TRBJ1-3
CASSVTTAIFSGNTIYF
TGTGCCAGCAGTGTCACGACAGCAATCTTCTCTGGAAACACCATATATTTT
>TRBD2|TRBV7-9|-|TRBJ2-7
CASSFTSGTYEQYF
TGTGCCAGCAGCTTTACTAGCGGGACCTACGAGCAGTACTTC
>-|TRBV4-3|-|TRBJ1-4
CASSQDLRDEKLFF
TGCGCCAGCAGCCAAGATCTACGGGATGAAAAACTGTTTTTT
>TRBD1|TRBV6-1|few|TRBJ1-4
CASSERDREGKLFF
TGTGCCAGCAGTGAACGAGACAGGGAGGGTAAACTGTTTTTT
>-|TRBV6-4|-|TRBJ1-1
CASRRSENTEAFF
TGTGCCAGCCGGAGGTCAGAGAACACTGAAGCTTTCTTT
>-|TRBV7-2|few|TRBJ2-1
CASSLSRSPGDEQFF
TGTGCCAGCAGCTTATCCAGGTCCCCTGGGGATGAGCAGTTCTTC
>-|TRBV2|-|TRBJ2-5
CASRNTRGQETQYF
TGTGCCAGCAGGAACACCCGGGGGCAAGAGACCCAGTACTTC
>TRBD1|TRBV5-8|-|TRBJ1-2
CASSGGQGGYGYTF
TGTGCCAGCAGCGGGGGACAGGGGGGCTATGGCTACACCTTC
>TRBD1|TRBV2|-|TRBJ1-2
CASRTGTAYGYTF
TGTGCCAGCAGAACCGGGACAGCCTATGGCTACACCTTC